This T cell receptor beta chain appears in the sequencing data of a study of blood T cell repertoires in COVID-19. Overall study context: The United States, Italy and Spain were the sources of the acute and convalescent COVID-19 samples. T cells, B-cell-depleted T cells, or PBMCs supplied cDNA or gDNA.

Original processing notes: Nucleated cell number was recorded as an estimate derived from reference gene primer amplification. Here immunoSEQ multiplex PCR was the method, and the copy in TCRdb shows in-frame clones only, minus some. Clone size and V and J calls were adopted from that table, with D and trimming inferred from the DNA. The sample records more than 45,000 clones, 75% to 90% being singletons. This CDR3 is built from 13 residues. J gave up 9 bases and V 5 bases, and 2 bases lay outside the gene matches. Germline CDR1 MRHNA, CDR2 SNTAGT. The clonotype was recovered from a man aged 60-69 years with acute or convalescent COVID-19. The source material was peripheral blood. The chain links TRBV6-4 to TRBJ1-4; TRBD1 agrees at 11 bases. CDR3 region: CASSPDRGQKLFF. The CDR3 DNA reads as TGTGCCAGCAGTCCGGACAGGGGGCAAAAACTGTTTTTT.